This is a list of T cell receptor beta chains from one sample in a study of shared clonotypes between healthy human individuals. Method: immunoSEQ multiplex PCR; TCRdb's copy keeps in-frame clones and lacks some. The data show roughly 500,000 clones, 79% seen once. Sequences were obtained from PBMCs. The receptors here all came from a woman in her thirties or forties in good health. Some clones in this sample may be carry-over from other donors' samples. CDR3s include the opening cysteine and the closing phenylalanine or tryptophan. Each record gives: CDR3 DNA, CDR3 protein, V gene, D gene, clone size, J gene. D genes are given only for firm matches. Clone sizes are given selectively: once, few, many, or a class where the clone is expanded.

TGTGCCAGCTCACCAATCGCGGGGGGCGAGCAGTACTTC CASSPIAGGEQYF TRBV18 TRBD2 NA TRBJ2-7
TGTGCCAGCAGTCTTCCTGGGGCCGTGAGATCCTACGAGCAGTACTTC CASSLPGAVRSYEQYF TRBV28 NA once TRBJ2-7
TGTGCCAGCAAGGGGGGAGTCGCTTTAGAGACCCAGTACTTC CASKGGVALETQYF TRBV2 NA NA TRBJ2-5
TGTGCCAGCAGTTACGGGACTAGCGGGAATGAGCAGTTCTTC CASSYGTSGNEQFF TRBV6-5 TRBD2 NA TRBJ2-1
TGTGCCAGCAGCTTACACGAGGGTGAGCAGTTCTTC CASSLHEGEQFF TRBV7-9 NA once TRBJ2-1
TGCGCCAGCAGCTTCACCGGGACCGGAGGCACAGATACGCAGTATTTT CASSFTGTGGTDTQYF TRBV5-1 NA few TRBJ2-3
TGCGCCAGCAGCCGAGGGGCTAATCCAGAGACCCAGTACTTC CASSRGANPETQYF TRBV4-1 NA NA TRBJ2-5
TGTGCCAGCAGCCAAGAGGGCGCGGGGCCGAACACTGAAGCTTTCTTT CASSQEGAGPNTEAFF TRBV4-2 NA NA TRBJ1-1
TGTGCCAGCAGCCAAGACAAGACTCTTGGCACGCAGTATTTT CASSQDKTLGTQYF TRBV4-2 NA NA TRBJ2-3
TGTGCCAGCTCTCTAGCGGGAGTGGAAACCGGGGAGCTGTTTTTT CASSLAGVETGELFF TRBV6-1 TRBD2 NA TRBJ2-2
TGTGCCAGCAGCTTGGGACTAGCACAAGAGACCCAGTACTTC CASSLGLAQETQYF TRBV7-2 TRBD2 NA TRBJ2-5
TGCGCCAGCAGCTTGGGCCAGGGTCGGGAAAAACTGTTTTTT CASSLGQGREKLFF TRBV5-1 NA NA TRBJ1-4
TGTGCCAGCAGACTTAGCGGGCACGCCGGCAATGAGCAGTTCTTC CASRLSGHAGNEQFF TRBV6-4 TRBD2 NA TRBJ2-1
TGTGCCAGCAGTACCACTGCGGATACGCAGTATTTT CASSTTADTQYF TRBV27 NA NA TRBJ2-3
TGTGCCAGCAAGGGCCCAAGCAATCAGCCCCAGCATTTT CASKGPSNQPQHF TRBV28 NA NA TRBJ1-5
TGTGCCAGCAGCCAAGATCCCACAGCCAGCTATAATTCACCCCTCCACTTT CASSQDPTASYNSPLHF TRBV4-2 NA NA TRBJ1-6
TGTGCCTGGAGGGAAAGGGGGCGGAACACTGAAGCTTTCTTT CAWRERGRNTEAFF TRBV30 TRBD1 NA TRBJ1-1
TGCGCCAGCAGCTTGGGGTATGAGCAGTTCTTC CASSLGYEQFF TRBV5-1 NA NA TRBJ2-1
TGTGCCAGCAGGGAGGGACTCGGGGGCAATCAGCCCCAGCATTTT CASREGLGGNQPQHF TRBV2 NA few TRBJ1-5
TGTGCCAGCAGTTTATCGGGCGCCGCAAACATTCAGTACTTC CASSLSGAANIQYF TRBV27 NA few TRBJ2-4
TGTGCCAGCAGGGAGACAGGGAGGGGGTACAATGAGCAGTTCTTC CASRETGRGYNEQFF TRBV6-1 NA NA TRBJ2-1
TGCGCCAGCAGCCAAGACAACAGGGGGGGTAATGAAAAACTGTTTTTT CASSQDNRGGNEKLFF TRBV4-3 TRBD1 few TRBJ1-4